The 23 T cell receptor beta chains in this list originate from one sample, sequenced in a study of identical twins. TCRdb itself ran the 5' RACE reads through MiXCR, one entry per CDR3 protein. The sample shows about 700,000 distinct CDR3 sequences, over 5% of them seen only once. Sequences were obtained from naive T cells sorted from blood. The receptors here all came from a man younger than 35 in good health.

The V gene is TRBV20-1, the J gene TRBJ2-2, with 7 nucleotides matching TRBD2. CDR3 length: 16 residues. The V and J ends lost 4 bases and 2 bases, in that order; junction bases with no gene match: 10. Germline V gene lookup returns CDR1 DFQATT and CDR2 SNEGSKA (reference sequence). The CDR3 sequence is CSATRRLADNTGELFF. CDR3 sequence (DNA): TGCAGTGCTACCCGGAGACTAGCAGACAACACCGGGGAGCTGTTTTTT.

This clonotype was detected ten times or more. This sequence joins TRBV10-3 and TRBJ2-1; 9 nucleotides match TRBD1. The CDR3 is 13 residues long. V dropped 3 bases and J dropped 14; count of bases not matched to a gene: 8. Germline V lookup: CDR1 ENHRY, CDR2 SYGVKD. The CDR3 DNA reads TGTGCCATCAGTGAACCTAACGGACAGGGGAAGTTCTTC. It translates to CAISEPNGQGKFF.

This clonotype was detected many times. This chain connects TRBV18 to TRBJ1-1; 11 nucleotides agree with TRBD1. The CDR3 extends over 14 amino acids. V shed 8 bases, J shed 4 bases, and the junction held 6 bases outside the gene matches. CDR1 is KGHSH and CDR2 is LQKENI in the germline V gene. In DNA form, the CDR3 reads TGTGCCAGCAGCCCCGGGACAGGGGGCACTGAAGCTTTCTTT. It encodes CASSPGTGGTEAFF.

This clonotype has a handful of counts. The chain employs TRBV18 and TRBJ2-7; 13 bases line up with TRBD2. With V trimmed by 3 bases and J by 1 base, 12 bases remained unmatched. Germline loops: CDR1 KGHSH, CDR2 LQKENI. This CDR3 spans 19 amino acids. In nucleotides, the CDR3 is TGTGCCAGCTCACCGATCGGTGGACTAGCGGGGGCCAAATCCTACGAGCAGTACTTC. As protein: CASSPIGGLAGAKSYEQYF.

This clonotype was picked up many times. The chain carries TRBV6-4 and TRBJ2-3; TRBD2 agrees at 10 bases. Germline V gene data show CDR1 as MRHNA and CDR2 as SNTAGT. V lost 4 bases and J lost 6; bases outside the gene matches: 7. This CDR3 has 15 residues. The CDR3 sequence: CASSGSAGGPDTQYF. CDR3 DNA: TGTGCCAGCAGTGGTTCAGCGGGAGGGCCTGATACGCAGTATTTT.

This chain joins TRBV4-2 and TRBJ2-3, with 12 positions matching TRBD2. Trimming at V came to 7 bases and at J to 1 base, leaving 27 bases not matched to a gene. The CDR3 runs to 23 residues. Germline CDR1 is LGHNA and CDR2 is YNFKEQ. CDR3 sequence: CASTPLLLRVSTSGRSGTDTQYF. As DNA, the CDR3 is TGTGCCAGCACGCCCCTATTACTCAGGGTATCGACTAGCGGGAGATCAGGCACAGATACGCAGTATTTT.

This clonotype was counted at least ten times. The chain couples TRBV29-1 to TRBJ2-3; TRBD1 or TRBD2 may be the D gene (5 bases each). V was trimmed by 5 bases and J by 1 base, leaving 16 bases between them. Per germline, CDR1 SQVTM and CDR2 ANQGSEA. CDR3 length equals 15 residues. The CDR3 nucleotides are TGCAGCGTTCGGGGACCTTCCTTTCGCACAGATACGCAGTATTTT. This sequence encodes CSVRGPSFRTDTQYF.

This clonotype appeared many times. The chain employs TRBV15 and TRBJ2-2; tentative D call: TRBD1 (5 bases). Trimming removed 1 base from V and 2 bases from J, with 17 bases in between. Germline CDR1 LNHNV, CDR2 YYDKDF (reference sequence). The CDR3 has 18 amino acids. The CDR3, as DNA: TGTGCCACCAGCAGAGGGTTGGTACTGGACACAAACACCGGGGAGCTGTTTTTT. It yields the protein CATSRGLVLDTNTGELFF.

This clonotype was seen only a few times. The chain joins TRBV11-2 to TRBJ2-3; 8 bases fit TRBD2. Losses at the gene ends were 4 bases for V and 3 bases for J; bases not matched to a gene: 12. The V gene's germline CDR1 is SGHAT and CDR2 FQNNGV. The CDR3 is 17 amino acids. The CDR3 sequence is CASSWQGGGRTTDTQYF. In DNA, the CDR3 is TGTGCCAGCAGCTGGCAGGGAGGCGGGAGGACGACAGATACGCAGTATTTT.

This chain uses TRBV7-9 with TRBJ2-5, with TRBD1 identical over 11 bases. This CDR3 comprises 16 residues. After removal of 4 bases from V and 7 bases from J, the junction contained 11 bases not matched to a gene. In germline, CDR1 is SEHNR, CDR2 FQNEAQ (reference sequence). CDR3 in amino acids: CASSSPDRGPAGTQYF. The CDR3 nucleotides are TGTGCCAGCAGCTCCCCGGACAGGGGGCCCGCTGGGACCCAGTACTTC.

This clonotype occurred many times. V usage is TRBV10-3 and J usage is TRBJ1-1, with D unresolved. V lost 6 bases and J lost 0, with 5 bases in between. This CDR3 is built from 12 residues. Germline V gives CDR1 ENHRY, CDR2 SYGVKD. The CDR3 sequence is CAISPLNTEAFF. In DNA form, the CDR3 reads TGTGCCATCAGCCCCTTGAACACTGAAGCTTTCTTT.

V is TRBV18 and J is TRBJ2-5; D may match TRBD1 or TRBD2 (5 bases each). The V gene lost 2 bases and the J gene lost 1 base, with 11 bases spanning the gap. The CDR3 consists of 15 residues. CDR1 is KGHSH, CDR2 LQKENI, per germline. The CDR3 region has the DNA TGTGCCAGCTCACCAGATGGGGGAGTCCAAGAGACCCAGTACTTC. It translates to CASSPDGGVQETQYF.

The chain links TRBV30 to TRBJ1-1; possibly TRBD1 for D (5 bases). Germline CDR1 reads GTSNPN; CDR2 reads SVGIG (reference sequence). Trimming removed 0 bases at V and 5 bases at J, with 10 bases between. This CDR3 region has 13 residues. The CDR3 nucleotides are TGTGCCTGGAGTGTCCTTCGGGGGACTGAAGCTTTCTTT. Its translation is CAWSVLRGTEAFF.

This clonotype was counted only a few times. The chain recombines TRBV6-5 with TRBJ2-7; D gene ambiguous. The CDR3 spans 15 residues. CDR1 MNHEY and CDR2 SVGAGI come from the germline V gene. Trimming cost V 0 bases and J 0 bases, with 9 bases left between them. CDR3 DNA: TGTGCCAGCAGTTACTCACGAGAGAGCTCCTACGAGCAGTACGTC. Translated: CASSYSRESSYEQYV.

The sample holds many counts of this clonotype. The chain combines TRBV6-1 with TRBJ2-5; possible D gene TRBD2, 5 bases. CDR1 is MNHNS and CDR2 is SASEGT in the germline V gene. This CDR3 is built from 14 residues. V lost 6 bases and J 4 bases, leaving 15 bases between the germline ends. This CDR3 reads CASRSGSLSETQYF. CDR3 coding DNA: TGTGCCAGCAGATCGGGAAGTCTATCAGAGACCCAGTACTTC.

This clonotype was recorded at least ten times. V gene TRBV12-3 or TRBV12-4 combines with J gene TRBJ2-1; no clear D. Trimming shortened V by 5 bases and J by 8 bases, and 10 bases separated the two germline ends. CDR3 length equals 12 residues. The CDR3 region is CASSLAEDEQFF. The CDR3 bases are TGTGCCAGCAGTCTTGCTGAGGATGAGCAGTTCTTC.

This clonotype was seen many times. The J gene is TRBJ2-3, the V gene TRBV20-1, with 8 bases aligning to TRBD2. The CDR3 is 16 amino acids. CDR1 DFQATT and CDR2 SNEGSKA come from the germline V gene (reference sequence). The V segment lost 8 bases and the J segment 3 bases; nucleotides outside the gene matches: 16. CDR3 in DNA: TGCAGTATAGGCCCTGGACTAGCAGTTAAAACAGATACGCAGTATTTT. This sequence encodes CSIGPGLAVKTDTQYF.

In its sample, this clonotype was seen many times. V is TRBV9 and J is TRBJ2-3; no firm D call. The V gene lost 7 bases and the J gene lost 3 bases, with 15 bases spanning the gap. This CDR3 is built from 14 residues. Germline V lookup: CDR1 SGDLS, CDR2 YYNGEE. CDR3 DNA sequence: TGTGCCAGCCAAGTCGGGCCAAAAACAGATACGCAGTATTTT. This translates into CASQVGPKTDTQYF.

This clonotype was recorded a few times. V usage is TRBV11-2 and J usage is TRBJ2-2; D is perhaps TRBD2 (6 bases). Germline V gene lookup returns CDR1 SGHAT and CDR2 FQNNGV. This CDR3 region has 15 residues. V was clipped by 10 bases and J by 6 bases, with 21 bases between them. The CDR3 nucleotides are TGTGCCATTCCGGCCGGGGGAGTTAGCCCCGGGGAGCTGTTTTTT. The encoded protein is CAIPAGGVSPGELFF.

This clonotype was seen repeatedly, ten times or more. The V and J genes are TRBV5-1 and TRBJ2-2; possibly TRBD2 for D (6 bases). Germline V gives CDR1 SGHRS, CDR2 YFSETQ. Trimming shortened V by 0 bases and J by 2 bases, and 11 bases separated the two germline ends. CDR3 length: 16 amino acids. CDR3 bases: TGCGCCAGCAGCTTGGATGTCGGGACTAACACCGGGGAGCTGTTTTTT. This sequence encodes CASSLDVGTNTGELFF.

This clonotype was counted only a few times. V and J are TRBV28 and TRBJ2-7; D remains ambiguous. V gave up 2 bases and J gave up 8 bases, with 7 bases separating them. Germline-derived CDR1 and CDR2 are MDHEN and SYDVKM. CDR3 length: 11 amino acids. CDR3 loop: CASSLSRQQYF. The CDR3 coding sequence is TGTGCCAGCAGTTTAAGTCGCCAGCAGTACTTC. Full variable domain (missing parts from reference TRBV28 and TRBJ2-7): DVKVTQSSRYLVKRTGEKVFLECVQDMDHENMFWYRQDPGLGLRLIYFSYDVKMKEKGDIPEGYSVSREKKERFSLILESASTNQTSMYLCASSLSRQQYFGPGTRLTVT.

This clonotype was counted ten times or more. This chain joins TRBV6-2 or TRBV6-3 and TRBJ2-5; D ambiguous. Trimming cost V 6 bases and J 2 bases, with 10 bases left between them. Germline V lookup: CDR1 MNHEY, CDR2 SVGEGT. This CDR3 contains 13 residues. CDR3 DNA: TGTGCCAGCAGCCTCACCCTTCAAGAGACCCAGTACTTC. Translating gives CASSLTLQETQYF.

This clonotype has at least ten counts. The chain couples TRBV20-1 to TRBJ1-3; D might be TRBD1 (6 bases). V was cut by 0 bases and J by 4 bases, with 10 bases left in between. This CDR3 comprises 14 residues. Per germline, CDR1 DFQATT and CDR2 SNEGSKA (reference sequence). CDR3 DNA sequence: TGCAGTGCTAGAGATATCACAGGGGGAAACACCATATATTTT. Protein product: CSARDITGGNTIYF.